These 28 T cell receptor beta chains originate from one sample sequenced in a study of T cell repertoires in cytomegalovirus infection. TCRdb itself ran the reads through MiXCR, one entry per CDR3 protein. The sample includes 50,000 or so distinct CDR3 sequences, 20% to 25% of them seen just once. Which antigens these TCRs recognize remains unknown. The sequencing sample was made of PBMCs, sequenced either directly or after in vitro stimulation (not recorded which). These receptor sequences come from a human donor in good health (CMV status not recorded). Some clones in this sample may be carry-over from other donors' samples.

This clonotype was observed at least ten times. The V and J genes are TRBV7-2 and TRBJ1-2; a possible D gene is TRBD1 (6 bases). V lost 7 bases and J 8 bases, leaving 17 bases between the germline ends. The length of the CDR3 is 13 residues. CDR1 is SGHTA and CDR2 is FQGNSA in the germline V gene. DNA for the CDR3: TGTGCCAGCACCCGCGCTAGGGGGGGCGGCTACACCTTC. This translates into CASTRARGGGYTF.

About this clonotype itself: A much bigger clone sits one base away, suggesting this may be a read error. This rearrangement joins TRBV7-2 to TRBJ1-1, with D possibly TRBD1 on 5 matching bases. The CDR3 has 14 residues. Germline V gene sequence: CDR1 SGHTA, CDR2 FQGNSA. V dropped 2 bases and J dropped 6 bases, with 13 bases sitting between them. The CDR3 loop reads CASSLYGRDAEAFF. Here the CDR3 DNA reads TGTGCCAGCAGCTTATACGGACGGGACGCTGAAGCTTTCTTT.

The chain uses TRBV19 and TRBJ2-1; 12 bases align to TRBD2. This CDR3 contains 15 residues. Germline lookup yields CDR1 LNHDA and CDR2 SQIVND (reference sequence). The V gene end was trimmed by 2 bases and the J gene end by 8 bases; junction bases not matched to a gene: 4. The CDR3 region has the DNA TGTGCCAGTAGTATAACGGGACTAGCGGGCGATGAGCAGTTCTTC. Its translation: CASSITGLAGDEQFF.

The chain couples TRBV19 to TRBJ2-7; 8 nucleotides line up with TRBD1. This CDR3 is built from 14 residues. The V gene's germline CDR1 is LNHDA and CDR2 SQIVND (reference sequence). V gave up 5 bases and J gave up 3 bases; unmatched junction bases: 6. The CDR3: CASSSWTGNYEQYF. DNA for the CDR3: TGTGCCAGTAGTTCCTGGACAGGGAACTACGAGCAGTACTTC.

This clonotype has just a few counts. The CDR3 nucleotides are TGTGCCAGCAGTTACACTGGGTATGGCTACACCTTC. This sequence encodes CASSYTGYGYTF. The rearrangement links TRBV6-2 or TRBV6-3 to TRBJ1-2; no definite D call. This CDR3 has 12 residues. With 2 bases removed from V and 5 bases from J, the gap between germline ends came to 6 bases. CDR1 is MNHEY and CDR2 is SVGEGT in the germline V gene.

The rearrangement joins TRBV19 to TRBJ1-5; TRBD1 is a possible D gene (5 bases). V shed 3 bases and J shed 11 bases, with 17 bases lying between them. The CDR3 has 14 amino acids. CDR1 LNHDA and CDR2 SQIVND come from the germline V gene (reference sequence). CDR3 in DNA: TGTGCCAGTAGTATTTCGGGGACCTGGCCGGCCCAGCATTTT. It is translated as CASSISGTWPAQHF.

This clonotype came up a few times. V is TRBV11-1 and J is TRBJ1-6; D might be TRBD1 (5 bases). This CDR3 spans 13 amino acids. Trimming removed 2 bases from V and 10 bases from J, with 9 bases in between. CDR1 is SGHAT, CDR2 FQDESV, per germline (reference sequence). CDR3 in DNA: TGTGCCAGCAGCTTACGATGGGGCTCACCCCTCCACTTT. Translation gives CASSLRWGSPLHF.

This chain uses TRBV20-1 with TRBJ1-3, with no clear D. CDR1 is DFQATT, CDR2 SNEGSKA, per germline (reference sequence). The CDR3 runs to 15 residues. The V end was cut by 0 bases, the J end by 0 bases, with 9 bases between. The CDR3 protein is CSARDSRGSGNTIYF. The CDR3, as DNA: TGCAGTGCTAGAGATAGCCGGGGCTCTGGAAACACCATATATTTT.

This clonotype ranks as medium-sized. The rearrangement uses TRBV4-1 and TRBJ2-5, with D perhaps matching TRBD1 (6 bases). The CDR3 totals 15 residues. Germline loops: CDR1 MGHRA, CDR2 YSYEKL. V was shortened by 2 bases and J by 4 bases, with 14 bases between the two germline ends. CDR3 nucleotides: TGCGCCAGCAGCCAATCAGGGGTAGTGTCAGAGACCCAGTACTTC. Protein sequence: CASSQSGVVSETQYF.

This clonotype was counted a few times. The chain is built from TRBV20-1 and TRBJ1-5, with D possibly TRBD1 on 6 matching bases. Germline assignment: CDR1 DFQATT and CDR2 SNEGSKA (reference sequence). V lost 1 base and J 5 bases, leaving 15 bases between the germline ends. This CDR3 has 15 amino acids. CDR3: CSARVTGRDHQPQHF. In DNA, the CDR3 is TGCAGTGCTAGAGTTACAGGGAGGGACCATCAGCCCCAGCATTTT.

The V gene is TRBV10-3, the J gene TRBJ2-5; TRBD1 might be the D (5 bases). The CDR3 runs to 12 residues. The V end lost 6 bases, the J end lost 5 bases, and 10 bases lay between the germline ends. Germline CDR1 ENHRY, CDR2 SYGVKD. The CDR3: CAISDSRETQYF. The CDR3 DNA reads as TGTGCCATCAGCGACAGCCGGGAGACCCAGTACTTC.

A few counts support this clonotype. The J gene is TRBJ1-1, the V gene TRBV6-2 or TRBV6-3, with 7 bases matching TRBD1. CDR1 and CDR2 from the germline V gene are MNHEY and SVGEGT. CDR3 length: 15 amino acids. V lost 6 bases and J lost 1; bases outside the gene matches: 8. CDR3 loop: CASRTGRAWNTEAFF. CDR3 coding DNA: TGTGCCAGCAGGACAGGGAGGGCCTGGAACACTGAAGCTTTCTTT.

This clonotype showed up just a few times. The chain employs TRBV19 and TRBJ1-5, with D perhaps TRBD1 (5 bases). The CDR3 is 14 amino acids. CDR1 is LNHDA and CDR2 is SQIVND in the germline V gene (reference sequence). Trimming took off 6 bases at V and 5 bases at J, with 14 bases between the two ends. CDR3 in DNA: TGTGCCAGTAGGCCGCGGCAGGGCCATCAGCCCCAGCATTTT. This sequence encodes CASRPRQGHQPQHF.

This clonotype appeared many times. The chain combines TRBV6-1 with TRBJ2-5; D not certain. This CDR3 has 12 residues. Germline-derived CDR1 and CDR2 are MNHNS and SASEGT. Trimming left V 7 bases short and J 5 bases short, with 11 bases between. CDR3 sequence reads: CASITNMETQYF. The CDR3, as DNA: TGTGCCAGCATAACAAATATGGAGACCCAGTACTTC.

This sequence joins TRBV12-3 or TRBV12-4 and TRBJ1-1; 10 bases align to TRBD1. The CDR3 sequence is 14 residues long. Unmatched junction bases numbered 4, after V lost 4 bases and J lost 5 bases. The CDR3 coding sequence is TGTGCCAGCAGTTCCGTGGACAGGGGGACTGAAGCTTTCTTT. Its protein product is CASSSVDRGTEAFF.

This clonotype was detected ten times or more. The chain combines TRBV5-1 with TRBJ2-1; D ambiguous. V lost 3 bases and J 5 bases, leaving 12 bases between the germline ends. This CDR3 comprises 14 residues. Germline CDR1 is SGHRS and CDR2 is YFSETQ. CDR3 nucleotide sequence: TGCGCCAGCAGCTCTTATACAGAGGACAATGAGCAGTTCTTC. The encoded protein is CASSSYTEDNEQFF.

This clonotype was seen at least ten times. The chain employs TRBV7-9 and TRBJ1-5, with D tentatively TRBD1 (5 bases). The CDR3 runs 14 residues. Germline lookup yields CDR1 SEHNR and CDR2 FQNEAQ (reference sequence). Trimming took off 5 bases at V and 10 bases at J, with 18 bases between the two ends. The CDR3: CASSEEGRVEPQHF. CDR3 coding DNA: TGTGCCAGCAGCGAGGAGGGACGGGTCGAACCCCAGCATTTT. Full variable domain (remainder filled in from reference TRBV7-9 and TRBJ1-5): DTGVSQNPRHKITKRGQNVTFRCDPISEHNRLYWYRQTLGQGPEFLTYFQNEAQLEKSRLLSDRFSAERPKGSFSTLEIQRTEQGDSAMYLCASSEEGRVEPQHFGDGTRLSIL.

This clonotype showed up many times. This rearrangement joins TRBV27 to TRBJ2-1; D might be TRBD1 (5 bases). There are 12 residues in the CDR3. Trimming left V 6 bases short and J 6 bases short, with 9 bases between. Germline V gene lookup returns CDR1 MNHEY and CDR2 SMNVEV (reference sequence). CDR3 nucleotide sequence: TGTGCCAGCAGACAGGTGACCAATGAGCAGTTCTTC. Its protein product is CASRQVTNEQFF.

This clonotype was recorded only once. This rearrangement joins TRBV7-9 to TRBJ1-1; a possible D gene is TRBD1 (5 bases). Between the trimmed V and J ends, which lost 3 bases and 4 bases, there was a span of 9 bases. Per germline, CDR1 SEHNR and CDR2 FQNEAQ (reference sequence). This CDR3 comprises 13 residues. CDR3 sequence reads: CASSFWGGTEAFF. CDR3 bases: TGTGCCAGCAGCTTTTGGGGGGGCACTGAAGCTTTCTTT.

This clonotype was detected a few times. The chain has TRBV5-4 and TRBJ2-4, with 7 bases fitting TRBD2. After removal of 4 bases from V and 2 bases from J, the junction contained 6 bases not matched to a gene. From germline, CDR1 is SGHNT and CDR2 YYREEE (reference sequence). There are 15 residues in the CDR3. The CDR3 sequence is CASSPGGGSKNIQYF. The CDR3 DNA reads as TGTGCCAGCAGCCCGGGGGGAGGGTCCAAAAACATTCAGTACTTC.

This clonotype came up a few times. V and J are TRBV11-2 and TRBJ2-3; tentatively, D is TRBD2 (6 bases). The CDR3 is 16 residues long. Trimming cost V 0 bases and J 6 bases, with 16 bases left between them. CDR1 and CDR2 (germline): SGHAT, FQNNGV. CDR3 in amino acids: CASSLDSPGGEDTQYF. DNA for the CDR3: TGTGCCAGCAGCTTAGATTCCCCCGGGGGAGAGGATACGCAGTATTTT.

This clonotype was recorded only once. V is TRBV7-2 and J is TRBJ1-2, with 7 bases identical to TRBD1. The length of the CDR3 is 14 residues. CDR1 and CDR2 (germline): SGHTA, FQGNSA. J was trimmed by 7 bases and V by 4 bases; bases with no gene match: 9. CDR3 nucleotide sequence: TGTGCCAGCAGCTCAATTCGACAGGGACCTGGCTACACCTTC. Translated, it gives CASSSIRQGPGYTF.

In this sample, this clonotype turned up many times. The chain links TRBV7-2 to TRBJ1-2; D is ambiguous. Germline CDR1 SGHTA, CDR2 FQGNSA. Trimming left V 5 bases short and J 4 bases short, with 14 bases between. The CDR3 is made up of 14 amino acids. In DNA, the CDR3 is TGTGCCAGCAGCCCGGACGGTTTCGTCTATGGCTACACCTTC. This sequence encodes CASSPDGFVYGYTF.

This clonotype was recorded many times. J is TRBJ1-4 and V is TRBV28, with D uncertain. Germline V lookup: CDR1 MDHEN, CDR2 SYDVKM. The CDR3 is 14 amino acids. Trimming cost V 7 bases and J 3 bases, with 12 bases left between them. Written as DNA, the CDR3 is TGTGCCAGCACTAAGAAGTTTTCTAATGAAAAACTGTTTTTT. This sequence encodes CASTKKFSNEKLFF.

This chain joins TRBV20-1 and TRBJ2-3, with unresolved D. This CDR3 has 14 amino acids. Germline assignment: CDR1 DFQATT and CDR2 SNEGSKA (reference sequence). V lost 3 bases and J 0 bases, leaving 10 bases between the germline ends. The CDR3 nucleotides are TGCAGTGCTAGTGGGCGGTCTAGCACAGATACGCAGTATTTT. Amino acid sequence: CSASGRSSTDTQYF.

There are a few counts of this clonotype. CDR3 sequence (DNA): TGTGCCAGCAGTTACTCAGAGGGGGCCGGGGAGCTGTTTTTT. Its protein is CASSYSEGAGELFF. The chain carries TRBV6-5 and TRBJ2-2, with a possible D match to TRBD1 (6 bases). This CDR3 comprises 14 residues. Per the germline V gene, CDR1 is MNHEY and CDR2 is SVGAGI. Trimming stripped 0 bases from V and 6 bases from J, with 8 bases between.

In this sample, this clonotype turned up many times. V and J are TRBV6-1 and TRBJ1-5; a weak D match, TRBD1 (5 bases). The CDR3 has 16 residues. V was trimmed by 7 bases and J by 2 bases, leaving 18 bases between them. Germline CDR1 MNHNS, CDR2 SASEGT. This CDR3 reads CASNQDRGYRNQPQHF. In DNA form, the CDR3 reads TGTGCCAGCAATCAGGATCGGGGGTATCGCAATCAGCCCCAGCATTTT.

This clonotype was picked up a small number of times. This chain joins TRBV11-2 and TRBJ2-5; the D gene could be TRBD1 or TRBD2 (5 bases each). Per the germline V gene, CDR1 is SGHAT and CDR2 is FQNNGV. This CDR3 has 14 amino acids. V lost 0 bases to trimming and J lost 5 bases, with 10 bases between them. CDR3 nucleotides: TGTGCCAGCAGCTTAGATGGGTGGGGGGAGACCCAGTACTTC. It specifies CASSLDGWGETQYF.